The 17 T cell receptor beta chains below all came from one sample that was sequenced in a study of cytomegalovirus exposure and HLA in healthy donors. It was with 60 Vbeta and 13 Jbeta primers that the PCR ran. The assay was immunoSEQ multiplex PCR, and TCRdb's table has in-frame clones only and misses some. The repertoire consists of 95,000 to 110,000 clones, with around 77% occurring once and the leading ten covering 2% to 3%. Source material: PBMCs. Source of these receptors: a man between 18 and 35 years old in good health and CMV-seronegative.

The chain couples TRBV7-2 to TRBJ2-1; D uncertain. There are 13 residues in the CDR3. The ends were cut back, 0 bases at V and 7 bases at J, with 7 bases in the middle. CDR1 is SGHTA, CDR2 FQGNSA, per germline. The CDR3 bases are TGTGCCAGCAGCTTAGCAGTCGCGAATGAGCAGTTCTTC. This gives the protein CASSLAVANEQFF. Filled out from reference TRBV7-2 and TRBJ2-1, the complete variable domain reads GAGVSQSPSNKVTEKGKDVELRCDPISGHTALYWYRQSLGQGLEFLIYFQGNSAPDKSGLPSDRFSAERTGGSVSTLTIQRTQQEDSAVYLCASSLAVANEQFFGPGTRLTVL.

V is TRBV19 and J is TRBJ1-5; TRBD1 matches 9 bases. With 4 bases clipped from V and 4 bases from J, the junction kept 11 bases outside the gene matches. The CDR3 is made up of 17 amino acids. Germline loops: CDR1 LNHDA, CDR2 SQIVND (reference sequence). The CDR3 region has the DNA TGTGCCAGTAGTAACCCCCACTTGACAGGGGGAAATCAGCCCCAGCATTTT. Protein: CASSNPHLTGGNQPQHF.

The V gene is TRBV6-4, the J gene TRBJ2-1; TRBD1 agrees at 8 bases. The CDR3 runs 15 residues. Germline V CDR1 and CDR2: MRHNA, SNTAGT. The V gene end was trimmed by 6 bases and the J gene end by 3 bases; junction bases not matched to a gene: 7. CDR3 DNA: TGTGCCAGCAGCAGTATGACAGGGGACTACAATGAGCAGTTCTTC. Translated, it gives CASSSMTGDYNEQFF.

The V gene is TRBV6-6, the J gene TRBJ1-6; no firm D call. The CDR3 is 14 amino acids. The ends were cut back, 1 base at V and 4 bases at J, with 5 bases in the middle. Germline V lookup: CDR1 MNHNY, CDR2 SVGAGI (reference sequence). The chain's CDR3 is CASSYLRYNSPLHF. The CDR3 DNA reads as TGTGCCAGCAGTTACTTGAGGTATAATTCACCCCTCCACTTT.

This clone was seen repeatedly, ten times or more. The chain is built from TRBV2 and TRBJ1-2, with 7 positions matching TRBD1. Looked up from germline, CDR1 is SNHLY and CDR2 is FYNNEI. After removal of 6 bases from V and 10 bases from J, the junction contained 17 bases not matched to a gene. The CDR3 consists of 15 residues. In DNA form, the CDR3 reads TGTGCCAGCAGCCCCGACAGGGAAGAGGGGTCTCACTACACCTTC. Its protein is CASSPDREEGSHYTF. Variable domain in full (rest from reference TRBV2 and TRBJ1-2): EPEVTQTPSHQVTQMGQEVILRCVPISNHLYFYWYRQILGQKVEFLVSFYNNEISEKSEIFDDQFSVERPDGSNFTLKIRSTKLEDSAMYFCASSPDREEGSHYTFGSGTRLTVV.

The chain combines TRBV7-2 with TRBJ2-7, with 11 positions matching TRBD2. Germline V gene data show CDR1 as SGHTA and CDR2 as FQGNSA. The CDR3 is 16 residues long. Losses at the gene ends were 1 base for V and 4 bases for J; bases not matched to a gene: 6. CDR3 sequence: CASSLVPSGGHYEQYF. The DNA of the CDR3 is TGTGCCAGCAGCTTAGTTCCTAGCGGGGGGCATTACGAGCAGTACTTC. Full variable domain (rest looked up from reference TRBV7-2 and TRBJ2-7): GAGVSQSPSNKVTEKGKDVELRCDPISGHTALYWYRQSLGQGLEFLIYFQGNSAPDKSGLPSDRFSAERTGGSVSTLTIQRTQQEDSAVYLCASSLVPSGGHYEQYFGPGTRLTVT.

The chain is built from TRBV7-2 and TRBJ2-7, with D uncertain. Germline V gene sequence: CDR1 SGHTA, CDR2 FQGNSA. The CDR3 covers 16 residues. Trimming left V 2 bases short and J 2 bases short, with 16 bases between. The CDR3 coding sequence is TGTGCCAGCAGCTTACAGGTTGGGCTTGACCCCTACGAGCAGTACTTC. The encoded protein is CASSLQVGLDPYEQYF.

The V gene is TRBV29-1, the J gene TRBJ2-5; TRBD1 matches 8 bases. The CDR3 has 13 residues. Germline V gene lookup returns CDR1 SQVTM and CDR2 ANQGSEA. The V segment lost 7 bases and the J segment 2 bases; nucleotides outside the gene matches: 6. This chain's CDR3 is CSANRGNQETQYF. The DNA of the CDR3 is TGCAGCGCAAACAGGGGGAATCAAGAGACCCAGTACTTC.

This clone was counted a single time. The CDR3 reads CASSRLWAGGREQYF. CDR3 sequence (DNA): TGTGCCAGCAGCCGTCTTTGGGCGGGGGGGCGCGAGCAGTACTTC. The rearrangement joins TRBV7-2 to TRBJ2-7, with 9 bases matching TRBD2. The CDR3 sequence is 15 residues long. CDR1 SGHTA and CDR2 FQGNSA come from the germline V gene. J lost 6 bases, V lost 5 bases, and 11 bases had no gene match.

The chain recombines TRBV7-9 with TRBJ1-5; 7 bases fit TRBD1. The CDR3 sequence is 13 residues long. Trimming took 4 bases from V and 5 from J; bases not matched to a gene: 2. From germline, CDR1 is SEHNR and CDR2 FQNEAQ (reference sequence). The DNA for the CDR3 is TGTGCCAGCAGCTCCCAGGGGGATCAGCCCCAGCATTTT. Protein: CASSSQGDQPQHF.

With respect to this clone: The final CDR3 position lacks the conserved phenylalanine or tryptophan, pointing to a likely read error. No DNA is shown, since the ends of the CDR3 on it are uncertain; the CDR3 is the one TCRdb lists. The J gene is TRBJ2-7, the V gene TRBV10-3; the table's D call, TRBD2, was not checked against the DNA. A total of 12 residues make up the CDR3, ends included. CDR1 and CDR2 (germline): ENHRY, SYGVKD. This CDR3 reads CAISPVEGPSTI.

The V call is TRBV2, the J call TRBJ1-4; 11 positions match TRBD1. This CDR3 has 14 residues. The ends lost 4 bases at V and 8 bases at J; junction bases unmatched: 3. The germline V gene has CDR1 SNHLY and CDR2 FYNNEI. The CDR3 region has the DNA TGTGCCAGCAGTGTGGACAGGGGGCGGGAAAAACTGTTTTTT. It is translated as CASSVDRGREKLFF.

The chain combines TRBV4-3 with TRBJ1-2; D gene ambiguous. The CDR3 contains 15 residues. With 4 bases removed from V and 3 bases from J, the gap between germline ends came to 15 bases. Germline loops: CDR1 LGHNA, CDR2 YSLEER. The CDR3 region is CASSRSSREDYGYTF. As DNA, the CDR3 is TGCGCCAGCAGCCGCTCTTCAAGGGAGGACTATGGCTACACCTTC.

The chain uses TRBV29-1 and TRBJ2-5; 11 bases align to TRBD1. V lost 3 bases, J lost 6 bases, and 6 bases stayed unmatched. The CDR3 sequence is 14 residues long. Germline V CDR1 and CDR2: SQVTM, ANQGSEA. The CDR3: CSVDQDRGRKTQYF. The CDR3 bases are TGCAGCGTTGATCAGGACAGGGGGCGGAAGACCCAGTACTTC.

The rearrangement links TRBV7-8 to TRBJ2-1; TRBD1 matches 7 bases. This CDR3 has 15 amino acids. Per the germline V gene, CDR1 is SGHVS and CDR2 is FQNEAQ. The V gene end was trimmed by 10 bases and the J gene end by 4 bases; junction bases not matched to a gene: 13. CDR3 in DNA: TGTGCCATCCTCGGGGACAGTCGCCCTTACAATGAGCAGTTCTTC. Encoded protein: CAILGDSRPYNEQFF.

This clone was detected once. The chain carries TRBV4-2 and TRBJ2-7, with 7 bases identical to TRBD1. The length of the CDR3 is 16 residues. Germline CDR1 LGHNA, CDR2 YNFKEQ. V trimming: 3 bases; J trimming: 1 base; junction bases outside the gene matches: 9. For the CDR3, the DNA is TGTGCCAGCAGCCACCAGCAGGGACAGCCTTCCTACGAGCAGTACTTC. Translated, it gives CASSHQQGQPSYEQYF.

The sample holds a few counts of this clone. The chain carries TRBV5-4 and TRBJ1-4; TRBD1 agrees at 8 bases. Trimming removed 4 bases from V and 7 bases from J; junction bases left unmatched: 12. The germline V gene encodes CDR1 SGHNT and CDR2 YYREEE (reference sequence). This CDR3 region has 16 residues. The CDR3 loop reads CASSPQAGGMGEKLFF. CDR3 DNA: TGTGCCAGCAGCCCCCAGGCAGGGGGCATGGGTGAAAAACTGTTTTTT.